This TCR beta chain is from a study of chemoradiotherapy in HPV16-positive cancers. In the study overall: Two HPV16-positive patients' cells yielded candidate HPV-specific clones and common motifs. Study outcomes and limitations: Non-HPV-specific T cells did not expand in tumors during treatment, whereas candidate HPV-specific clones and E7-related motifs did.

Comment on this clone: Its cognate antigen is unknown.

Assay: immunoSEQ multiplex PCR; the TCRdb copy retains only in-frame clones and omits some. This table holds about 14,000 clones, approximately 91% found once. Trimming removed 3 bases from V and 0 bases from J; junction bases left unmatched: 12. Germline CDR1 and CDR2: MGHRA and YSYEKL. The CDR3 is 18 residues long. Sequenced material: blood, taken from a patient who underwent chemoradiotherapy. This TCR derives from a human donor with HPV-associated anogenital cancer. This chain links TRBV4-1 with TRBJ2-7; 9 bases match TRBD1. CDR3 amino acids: CASSQTLTGGKGSYEQYF. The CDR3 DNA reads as TGCGCCAGCAGCCAGACTTTGACAGGGGGTAAGGGCTCCTACGAGCAGTACTTC.